This T cell receptor (beta chain) was profiled in a study of blood T cell dynamics during melanoma immunotherapy (dated by TCRdb to 2020 to 2022). Concerning the study at large: The patients had metastatic melanoma and were given first-line pembrolizumab or nivolumab plus ipilimumab as standard of care in the United Kingdom. Consecutive patients formed a training cohort, and a further independent group of patients from the same centre was pooled into an external validation set. Peripheral T cell receptor repertoires of metastatic melanoma patients were profiled before and after one cycle of checkpoint inhibitor therapy to find early correlates of response.

The time point label corresponds to: pre-treatment baseline. Blood samples were taken at two points: before treatment (T0) and at week 3 (W3), which came after the first cycle of checkpoint blockade. Except for a couple of patients with rapid clinical progression, response was assessed 12 weeks after the first infusion by RECIST 1.1; disease control meant complete response, partial response or stable disease. Any patient who had received prior systemic cancer treatment, was on concomitant immunosuppressant therapy or had synchronous other active malignancies was excluded. Bulk PBMC and plasma cell-free DNA were both sequenced for TCR beta so that circulating cells and T cell turnover could be tracked. PBMC were isolated from blood with Lymphoprep and SepMate tubes, followed by red cell lysis. QIAamp DNA Blood Mini kits were used to extract DNA from PBMC and from sorted T cell subsets. A fixed 350 ng of DNA was loaded for every bulk PBMC sample. TCR beta CDR3 sequences were amplified from genomic DNA using the immunoSEQ TCRb Assay kit according to manufacturer instructions. The KAPA Library Quantification Kit for Illumina platforms was used to quantify the pooled libraries by qPCR. Pooled libraries were clustered at about 0.55-1.2 pM and sequenced on an Illumina NextSeq 500. The original pipeline was this. The TCR data were analyzed using immunoSEQ ANALYZER and the R LymphoSeq package. A rearrangement efficiency score was calculated as productive divided by the sum of productive and non-productive CDR3 sequences. Clonality was measured with the Gini coefficient and diversity with the Renyi index at alpha=1, and both measures were compared pairwise between timepoints within each patient. Clonal relatedness, based on an edit distance of 3, and repertoire similarity, based on the Bhattacharyya coefficient, were both computed in LymphoSeq. To classify response, a linear discriminant analysis based on week-3 changes in clonality and diversity was built using the R MASS and caret packages. Sourced from immuneACCESS, this table was stored by TCRdb with only in-frame sequences that have V and J called. A share of the clones is absent; for the studies checked, an unresolved V gene accounts for under half, and the remainder has no known explanation. V, J and clone size are those of that table, while D and trimming were read from the DNA. The sample table holds roughly 10,000 clones, of which about 85% were seen once. In total, the top ten clones hold about 9.4% of the sample.

To note about this clone: This clone's antigen is unknown. Nothing much larger sits one base from this clone, and base qualities are not available.

V is clipped by 2 bases and J by 1 base, and the sequence between their germline boundaries is 11 bases long. Reading from cysteine to phenylalanine, the CDR3 counts 14 amino acids. This entry keeps only the CDR3 DNA: 42 bases, framed from base 1. CDR1 and CDR2, looked up from the germline V gene, are SQVTM and ANQGSEA. Here is what the overall study found, with its caveats: Unlike progressors, patients who went on to achieve disease control showed a bifurcated reorganization of the PBMC repertoire at W3, with either increased clonality or increased diversity. Whether the T cell clones behind the repertoire changes were melanoma-specific or instead reflected general immune activation was something the study could not determine. The relatively small sample size was recognized as a factor that could limit how well the results generalize.

The rearranged segments are TRBV29-1 and TRBJ2-5; the D gene assignment is ambiguous. The starting material was blood, obtained from a patient treated with checkpoint blockade. The sequence derives from a human donor with melanoma. This receptor carries the CDR3 CSVEMAAPQETQYF. The DNA sequence follows: TGCAGCGTTGAAATGGCAGCGCCCCAAGAGACCCAGTACTTC.